This T cell receptor (beta chain) was recorded in a study of OX40 agonist ivuxolimab in advanced cancers. About the study as a whole: Ivuxolimab was an agonistic, fully human IgG2 monoclonal antibody directed against OX40 (CD134), a costimulatory receptor. Intravenous ivuxolimab was administered to patients every 2 weeks at six dose levels: 0.01, 0.1, 0.3, 1.5, 3 and 10 mg/kg. Of the roughly 52 dose-escalation patients, hepatocellular carcinoma was present in about 20, melanoma in roughly 15, renal cell carcinoma in 9 and head and neck cancer in 9. The dose-escalation cohort was about 86% male with a mean age of 60 years, ranging from roughly 20 to 85. Patients were allowed to have had prior anti-PD-1, anti-PD-L1 or anti-CTLA-4 therapy, and approximately 40% of the dose-escalation patients had previously received checkpoint inhibitors. Partial responses were achieved by three dose-escalation patients, of whom one had hepatocellular carcinoma and two had cutaneous melanoma. The point of sequencing TCRbeta in the periphery was to test whether ivuxolimab changed TCR sequence diversity and drove clonal T-cell expansion. The monotherapy dose-escalation portion (N of about 50 patients) of the phase I ivuxolimab trial is reported in the paper. Study-wide conclusions, independent of this receptor: Clonal expansion of both CD4+ and CD8+ blood T cells was observed from baseline to week 6 at doses 0.1 to 3.0 mg/kg. In the 0.1-3.0 mg/kg groups, partial responders had among the lowest normalized peripheral clonal expansion, particularly in CD8+ T cells. Antigen specificity was not determined for the clonally expanded peripheral T cells. After ivuxolimab, more expanded clones were found on average in CD8+ T cells than in CD4+ T cells. Low levels of normalized T-cell clonal expansion were also seen in some patients who did not respond.

Reading from cysteine to phenylalanine, the CDR3 counts 15 amino acids. The kept DNA is CDR3 alone, 45 bases in frame from the first base. Germline trimming amounts to 5 bases on V and 5 bases on J, with 11 as the count of junction bases outside the gene matches. From the germline V gene (reference sequence), CDR1 is MNHEY and CDR2 is SMNVEV. On this clone itself: The antigen it recognizes is unknown. The input lacks base qualities; no much larger clone sits a single base away.

The trial excluded patients who had a history of autoimmune disease or were on systemic immunosuppression. Peripheral blood for TCR sequencing was collected from all dose cohorts at baseline, on cycle 4 day 1, and on cycle 7 day 1. The samples were drawn from a first-in-human, open-label, multicenter phase I dose-escalation trial of ivuxolimab. Adults with locally advanced or metastatic head and neck squamous cell, hepatocellular, melanoma or renal cell carcinoma were enrolled in the trial. Before TCR sequencing, CD4+ T cells and CD8+ T cells from peripheral blood were sorted into separate populations. Genomic DNA was extracted from sorted cells for sequencing of the TCRbeta CDR3 region. The immunoSEQ Assay was used to sequence the TCRbeta CDR3 regions. This immuneACCESS table, as held by TCRdb, lists in-frame sequences with V and J called but not all clones. Of the missing ones, under half trace to an unresolved V gene in checked studies; the others have no known cause. The sample records about 70,000 clones, 70% to 90% of which are singletons. In total, the top ten clones hold 2.5% to 3% of the sample.

The sequencing used CD4+ or CD8+ T cells sorted from blood, collected in a trial of the OX40 agonist ivuxolimab. This TCR came from an adult with an advanced solid tumor such as melanoma, head and neck, liver or kidney cancer. The chain links TRBV27 with TRBJ1-1; 7 junctional bases match TRBD1. The sequenced DNA: TGTGCCAGCAGTCTTCACAGGGGTTTCGGGACTGAAGCTTTCTTT. Its translation reads: CASSLHRGFGTEAFF.